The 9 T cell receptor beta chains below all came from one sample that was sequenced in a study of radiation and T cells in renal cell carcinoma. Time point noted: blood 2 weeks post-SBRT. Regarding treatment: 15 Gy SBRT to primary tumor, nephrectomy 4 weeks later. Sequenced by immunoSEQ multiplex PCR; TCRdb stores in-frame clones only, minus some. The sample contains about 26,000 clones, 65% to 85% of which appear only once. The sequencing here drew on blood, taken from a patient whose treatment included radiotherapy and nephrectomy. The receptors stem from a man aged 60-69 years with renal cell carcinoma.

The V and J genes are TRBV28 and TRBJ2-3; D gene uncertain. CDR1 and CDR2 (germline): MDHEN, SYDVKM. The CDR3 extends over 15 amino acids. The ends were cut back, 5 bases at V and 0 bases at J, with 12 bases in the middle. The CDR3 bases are TGTGCCAGCAGTCCCCCTACGGCTAGCACAGATACGCAGTATTTT. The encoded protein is CASSPPTASTDTQYF.

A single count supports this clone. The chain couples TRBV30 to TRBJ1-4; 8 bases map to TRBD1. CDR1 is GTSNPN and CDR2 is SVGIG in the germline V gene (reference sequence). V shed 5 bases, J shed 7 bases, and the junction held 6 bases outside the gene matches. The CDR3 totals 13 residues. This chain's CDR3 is CAWARGHGEKLFF. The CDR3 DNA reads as TGTGCCTGGGCCAGGGGGCACGGTGAAAAACTGTTTTTT. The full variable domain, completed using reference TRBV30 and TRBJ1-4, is SQTIHQWPATLVQPVGSPLSLECTVEGTSNPNLYWYRQAAGRGLQLLFYSVGIGQISSEVPQNLSASRPQDRQFILSSKKLLLSDSGFYLCAWARGHGEKLFFGSGTQLSVL.

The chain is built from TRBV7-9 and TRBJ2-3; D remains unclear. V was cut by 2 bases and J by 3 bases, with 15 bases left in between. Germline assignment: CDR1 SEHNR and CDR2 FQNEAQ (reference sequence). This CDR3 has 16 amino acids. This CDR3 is CASSLSESWGTDTQYF. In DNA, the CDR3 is TGTGCCAGCAGCTTAAGTGAGTCCTGGGGAACAGATACGCAGTATTTT.

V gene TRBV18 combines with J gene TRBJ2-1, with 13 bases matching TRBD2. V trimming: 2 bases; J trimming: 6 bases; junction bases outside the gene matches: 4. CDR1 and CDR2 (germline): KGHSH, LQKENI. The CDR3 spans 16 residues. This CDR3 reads CASSPSGLAGVNEQFF. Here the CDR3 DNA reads TGTGCCAGCTCACCATCAGGACTAGCGGGAGTCAATGAGCAGTTCTTC.

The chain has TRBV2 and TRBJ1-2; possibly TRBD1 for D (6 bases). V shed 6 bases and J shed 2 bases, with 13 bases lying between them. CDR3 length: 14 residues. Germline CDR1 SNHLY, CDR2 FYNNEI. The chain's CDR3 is CASSAGTWNYGYTF. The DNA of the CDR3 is TGTGCCAGCAGCGCCGGGACATGGAACTATGGCTACACCTTC.

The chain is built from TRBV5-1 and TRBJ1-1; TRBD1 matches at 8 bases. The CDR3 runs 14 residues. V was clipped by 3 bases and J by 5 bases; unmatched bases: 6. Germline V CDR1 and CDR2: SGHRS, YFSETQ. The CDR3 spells CASSSAGGGTEAFF. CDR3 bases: TGCGCCAGCAGCTCCGCAGGGGGCGGGACTGAAGCTTTCTTT.

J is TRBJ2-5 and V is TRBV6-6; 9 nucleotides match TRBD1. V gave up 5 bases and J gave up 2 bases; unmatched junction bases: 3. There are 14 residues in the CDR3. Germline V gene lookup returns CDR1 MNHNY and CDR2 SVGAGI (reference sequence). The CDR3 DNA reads TGTGCCAGCAGTCGGGACAGGGTGCAAGAGACCCAGTACTTC. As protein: CASSRDRVQETQYF.

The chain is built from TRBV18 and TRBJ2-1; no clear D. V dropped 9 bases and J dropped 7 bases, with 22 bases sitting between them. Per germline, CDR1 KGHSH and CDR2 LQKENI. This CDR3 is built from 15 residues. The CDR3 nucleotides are TGTGCCAGTAGCCCCCGTGACGGTGCTCGGAATGAGCAGTTCTTC. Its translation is CASSPRDGARNEQFF. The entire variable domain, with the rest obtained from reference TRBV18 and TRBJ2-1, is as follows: NAGVMQNPRHLVRRRGQEARLRCSPMKGHSHVYWYRQLPEEGLKFMVYLQKENIIDESGMPKERFSAEFPKEGPSILRIQQVVRGDSAAYFCASSPRDGARNEQFFGPGTRLTVL.

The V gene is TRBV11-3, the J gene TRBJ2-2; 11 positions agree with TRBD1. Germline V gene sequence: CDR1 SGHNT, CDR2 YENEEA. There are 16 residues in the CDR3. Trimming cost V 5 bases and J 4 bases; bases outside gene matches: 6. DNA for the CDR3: TGTGCCAGCAGCCCCGGACAGGGGGCCTCCACCGGGGAGCTGTTTTTT. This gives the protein CASSPGQGASTGELFF. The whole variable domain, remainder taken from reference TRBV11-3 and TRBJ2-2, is EAGVVQSPRYKIIEKKQPVAFWCNPISGHNTLYWYLQNLGQGPELLIRYENEEAVDDSQLPKDRFSAERLKGVDSTLKIQPAELGDSAVYLCASSPGQGASTGELFFGEGSRLTVL.